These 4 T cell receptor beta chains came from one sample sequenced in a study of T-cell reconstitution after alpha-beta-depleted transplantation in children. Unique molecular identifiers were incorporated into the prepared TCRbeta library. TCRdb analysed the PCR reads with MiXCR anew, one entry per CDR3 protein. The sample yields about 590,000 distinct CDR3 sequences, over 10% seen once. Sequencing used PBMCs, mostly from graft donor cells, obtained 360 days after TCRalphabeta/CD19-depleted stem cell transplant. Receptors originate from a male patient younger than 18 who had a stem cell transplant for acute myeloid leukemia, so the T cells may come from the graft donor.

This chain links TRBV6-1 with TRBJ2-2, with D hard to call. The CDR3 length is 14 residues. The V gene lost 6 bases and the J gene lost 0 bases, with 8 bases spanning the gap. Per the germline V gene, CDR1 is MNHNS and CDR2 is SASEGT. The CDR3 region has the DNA TGTGCCAGCAGGGGCAGATCGAACACCGGGGAGCTGTTTTTT. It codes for CASRGRSNTGELFF.

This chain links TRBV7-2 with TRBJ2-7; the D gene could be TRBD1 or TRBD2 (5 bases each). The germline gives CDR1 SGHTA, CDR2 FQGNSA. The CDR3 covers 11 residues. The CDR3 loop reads CVWGNLYEQYF. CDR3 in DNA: TGTGTGTGGGGGAACCTTTACGAGCAGTACTTC.

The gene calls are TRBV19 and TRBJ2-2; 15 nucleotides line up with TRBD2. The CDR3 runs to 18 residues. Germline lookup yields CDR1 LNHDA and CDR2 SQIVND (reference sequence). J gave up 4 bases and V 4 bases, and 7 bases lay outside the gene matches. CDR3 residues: CASSNPGLAGGTTGELFF. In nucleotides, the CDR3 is TGTGCCAGTAGTAACCCCGGACTAGCGGGAGGGACCACCGGGGAGCTGTTTTTT.

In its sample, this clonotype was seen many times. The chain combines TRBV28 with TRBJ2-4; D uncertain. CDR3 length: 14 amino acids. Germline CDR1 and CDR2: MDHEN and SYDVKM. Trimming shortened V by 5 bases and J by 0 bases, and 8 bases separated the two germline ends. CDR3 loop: CASSGNLAKNIQYF. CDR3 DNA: TGTGCCAGCAGTGGCAACCTAGCCAAAAACATTCAGTACTTC.